The 20 T cell receptor beta chains given below trace back to one sample, sequenced in a study of neoadjuvant nivolumab and ipilimumab in lung cancer. Profiled with immunoSEQ multiplex PCR; TCRdb holds only in-frame clones, not every one. The table shows 2,500 to 4,000 clones, with 88% occurring only once. The source material was tumor tissue, sampled after neoadjuvant nivolumab, alone or with ipilimumab, at or shortly before surgery. The receptors were gathered from an adult with non-small cell lung cancer.

This clone was picked up one time. The rearrangement uses TRBV7-2 and TRBJ2-3; D is uncertain. V was trimmed by 5 bases and J by 1 base, leaving 13 bases between them. This CDR3 contains 15 residues. Germline V gene sequence: CDR1 SGHTA, CDR2 FQGNSA. The CDR3 is CASSEMVGGTDTQYF. For the CDR3, the DNA is TGTGCCAGCAGCGAAATGGTAGGCGGCACAGATACGCAGTATTTT.

This chain uses TRBV4-1 with TRBJ2-3; D may correspond to TRBD1 or TRBD2 (5 bases each). Germline CDR1 and CDR2: MGHRA and YSYEKL. The germline V and J ends were trimmed by 2 bases and 2 bases, with 8 bases remaining between them. The CDR3 spans 14 residues. CDR3 sequence: CASSQRGPTDTQYF. The CDR3 nucleotides read TGCGCCAGCAGCCAAAGGGGACCCACAGATACGCAGTATTTT.

V usage is TRBV6-5 and J usage is TRBJ1-1, with a possible D match to TRBD1 (5 bases). The length of the CDR3 is 15 residues. V gave up 6 bases and J gave up 1 base, with 15 bases separating them. The germline CDR1 and CDR2 sequences are MNHEY and SVGAGI. CDR3 DNA: TGTGCCAGCAGGTCCCTCGGGGGGGGGAACACTGAAGCTTTCTTT. Translated: CASRSLGGGNTEAFF.

V is TRBV6-6 and J is TRBJ1-2; D is unresolved. The CDR3 contains 11 residues. Germline CDR1 is MNHNY and CDR2 is SVGAGI (reference sequence). V was clipped by 6 bases and J by 14 bases, with 16 bases between them. The CDR3 nucleotides are TGTGCCAGCAGCCAAACGGGCCTGGCGACCTTC. It codes for CASSQTGLATF.

The chain uses TRBV14 and TRBJ1-2, with TRBD1 matching over 9 bases. This CDR3 spans 15 amino acids. Germline V gives CDR1 SGHDN, CDR2 FVKESK. The V gene end was trimmed by 0 bases and the J gene end by 5 bases; junction bases not matched to a gene: 4. DNA of the CDR3: TGTGCCAGCAGCCAAGAAGGGACAGGGTTTTATGGCTACACCTTC. Amino acids: CASSQEGTGFYGYTF.

This chain joins TRBV7-9 and TRBJ2-1, with 15 bases that match TRBD2. The CDR3 is 16 amino acids. Germline trimming cut 5 bases from V and 3 bases from J; bases unmatched to any gene: 2. Looked up from germline, CDR1 is SEHNR and CDR2 is FQNEAQ (reference sequence). The CDR3 sequence: CASSRTSGRDYNEQFF. In DNA form, the CDR3 reads TGTGCCAGCAGCCGGACTAGCGGGAGGGACTACAATGAGCAGTTCTTC.

This chain uses TRBV5-1 with TRBJ2-1; 9 bases are shared with TRBD1. Germline CDR1 and CDR2: SGHRS and YFSETQ. The junction had 9 bases not matched to a gene; V was cut back by 2 bases and J by 6 bases. The CDR3 totals 16 residues. This CDR3 is CASSLNPGQGSNEQFF. In DNA form, the CDR3 reads TGCGCCAGCAGCTTAAATCCGGGACAGGGCAGCAATGAGCAGTTCTTC.

This clone showed up just once. This chain joins TRBV28 and TRBJ2-5, with 8 positions matching TRBD1. Germline values: CDR1 MDHEN, CDR2 SYDVKM. There are 15 residues in the CDR3. The trim removed 6 bases at V and 4 bases at J, leaving 10 bases unmatched. CDR3 amino acids: CASSPGQGYGETQYF. CDR3 bases: TGTGCCAGCAGCCCCGGACAGGGTTATGGAGAGACCCAGTACTTC.

The genes are TRBV5-5 and TRBJ2-4; 14 bases are a match to TRBD2. This CDR3 region has 16 residues. The V and J ends lost 3 bases and 8 bases, in that order; junction bases with no gene match: 7. The germline V gene encodes CDR1 SGHKS and CDR2 YYEKEE (reference sequence). CDR3 residues: CASSSGLAGGQDIQYF. The DNA for the CDR3 is TGTGCCAGCAGCTCAGGACTAGCGGGAGGACAGGACATTCAGTACTTC.

The V and J genes are TRBV29-1 and TRBJ1-1, with 9 bases aligning to TRBD1. V lost 7 bases, J lost 1 base, and 4 bases stayed unmatched. This CDR3 comprises 13 residues. From germline, CDR1 is SQVTM and CDR2 ANQGSEA. The CDR3 DNA reads TGCAGCGCACGGGGACAGGGGAACACTGAAGCTTTCTTT. Protein: CSARGQGNTEAFF.

This clone came up a few times. V gene TRBV6-6 combines with J gene TRBJ2-2; D is uncertain. This CDR3 has 16 residues. Germline V gives CDR1 MNHNY, CDR2 SVGAGI (reference sequence). Between the trimmed V and J ends, which lost 2 bases and 4 bases, there was a span of 14 bases. In DNA, the CDR3 is TGTGCCAGCAGTTACAGGGCGGTGGGCAGCACCGGGGAGCTGTTTTTT. Translating gives CASSYRAVGSTGELFF.

The chain employs TRBV27 and TRBJ2-3, with TRBD2 matching 11 bases. Germline V gene data show CDR1 as MNHEY and CDR2 as SMNVEV (reference sequence). V dropped 3 bases and J dropped 2; count of bases not matched to a gene: 7. The CDR3 runs 17 residues. The CDR3 DNA sequence: TGTGCCAGCAGTTTGAGGGGACTAGCGGAGGCCACAGATACGCAGTATTTT. It yields the protein CASSLRGLAEATDTQYF.

In its sample, this clone was seen once. The chain has TRBV5-4 and TRBJ2-7; D may be TRBD2 (5 bases). Between the trimmed V and J ends, which lost 1 base and 7 bases, there was a span of 15 bases. The CDR3 length is 14 residues. Germline CDR1 and CDR2: SGHNT and YYREEE (reference sequence). The CDR3 reads CASSLSTGGGEQYF. In DNA, the CDR3 is TGTGCCAGCAGCTTGTCCACCGGAGGAGGTGAGCAGTACTTC.

This clone came up a few times. The rearrangement links TRBV5-1 to TRBJ1-2, with TRBD1 matching 10 bases. Germline assignment: CDR1 SGHRS and CDR2 YFSETQ. J lost 7 bases, V lost 6 bases, and 12 bases had no gene match. The CDR3 consists of 15 residues. The CDR3 sequence: CASNTIGDRGSGYTF. CDR3 coding DNA: TGCGCCAGCAACACCATTGGGGACAGGGGATCTGGCTACACCTTC.

The chain has TRBV6-6 and TRBJ2-3; 10 bases align to TRBD1. The CDR3 runs to 14 residues. Germline lookup yields CDR1 MNHNY and CDR2 SVGAGI (reference sequence). Trimming at V came to 4 bases and at J to 6 bases, leaving 4 bases not matched to a gene. The CDR3 reads CASSSGTGADTQYF. CDR3 bases: TGTGCCAGCAGTTCAGGGACAGGGGCCGATACGCAGTATTTT.

The chain has TRBV4-1 and TRBJ2-4; D might be TRBD1 (6 bases). The germline V gene encodes CDR1 MGHRA and CDR2 YSYEKL. This CDR3 has 14 residues. The V end was cut by 3 bases, the J end by 8 bases, with 14 bases between. CDR3 bases: TGCGCCAGCAGCCATGGGAAGGCAGGGGACATTCAGTACTTC. Its translation: CASSHGKAGDIQYF.

The genes are TRBV7-8 and TRBJ1-5, with 9 nucleotides matching TRBD1. From germline, CDR1 is SGHVS and CDR2 FQNEAQ. The V segment lost 2 bases and the J segment 0 bases; nucleotides outside the gene matches: 5. CDR3 size: 17 residues. The chain's CDR3 is CASSLRTGAYSNQPQHF. Written as DNA, the CDR3 is TGTGCCAGCAGCTTAAGGACAGGGGCGTATAGCAATCAGCCCCAGCATTTT.

The rearrangement joins TRBV6-5 to TRBJ2-7; the D call may be TRBD1 or TRBD2 (5 bases each). In germline, CDR1 is MNHEY, CDR2 SVGAGI. The CDR3 has 15 residues. Trimming took off 2 bases at V and 3 bases at J, with 14 bases between the two ends. The CDR3 DNA reads TGTGCCAGCAGTTACAAGGGACGGATAAACTACGAGCAGTACTTC. Translation gives CASSYKGRINYEQYF.

The rearrangement uses TRBV28 and TRBJ1-2; D remains unclear. The CDR3 covers 13 residues. V was cut by 7 bases and J by 1 base, with 10 bases left in between. Germline CDR1 is MDHEN and CDR2 is SYDVKM. DNA of the CDR3: TGTGCCAGCACCGAGACTATTAACTATGGCTACACCTTC. Translation gives CASTETINYGYTF.

The V gene is TRBV5-6, the J gene TRBJ1-2, with D unclear. The V gene's germline CDR1 is SGHDT and CDR2 YYEEEE. The CDR3 contains 12 residues. V was cut by 1 base and J by 5 bases, with 6 bases left in between. CDR3: CASSLFGYGYTF. The CDR3 region has the DNA TGTGCCAGCAGCTTGTTTGGGTATGGCTACACCTTC.